The present entry profiles one T cell receptor beta chain with its context. The CDR3 spans 16 residues. CDR1 and CDR2 from the germline V gene are MGHRA and YSYEKL. V dropped 0 bases and J dropped 6; count of bases not matched to a gene: 8. This specimen belongs to a study of T cell repertoires in ileal Crohn's disease. On the study more broadly: At postoperative colonoscopy, neoterminal ileum biopsies were taken as M6.

Generated by immunoSEQ multiplex PCR, the TCRdb table keeps only in-frame clones and is missing some. Of 55,000 to 65,000 clones listed, around nine tenths are singletons. Time point reported: neoterminal ileum biopsy at postoperative endoscopy, about 6 months after surgery. The clonotype originates from an adult with Crohn's disease. The V gene is TRBV4-1, the J gene TRBJ1-5; 7 nucleotides align to TRBD1. The sample consisted of ileal tissue. The CDR3 is CASSQDQAQGSQPQHF. CDR3 bases: TGCGCCAGCAGCCAAGATCAAGCACAGGGGAGTCAGCCCCAGCATTTT.